This T cell receptor beta chain was identified during a study of blood T cell repertoires in COVID-19. Study in general: There were acute and convalescent COVID-19 samples, and they came from the United States, Italy and Spain. From T cells, B-cell-depleted T cells, or PBMCs came the material, which was cDNA or gDNA.

This CDR3 contains 13 residues. V lost 7 bases to trimming and J lost 7 bases; unmatched junction nucleotides: 11. Germline assignment: CDR1 SQVTM and CDR2 ANQGSEA. As handled by the study authors: Nucleated cell number was recorded as an estimate derived from reference gene primer amplification. The table came from immunoSEQ multiplex PCR; TCRdb's copy has only in-frame clones and leaves some out. From that table come the V and J calls and clone size; the DNA was used to work out D and trimming. The sample includes fewer than 35,000 clones, around 87% of them seen just once. The chain employs TRBV29-1 and TRBJ2-7, with 9 bases aligning to TRBD1. The sample was peripheral blood. This TCR was recovered from a man in his 60s with active COVID-19. CDR3 DNA: TGCAGCGGGAGAGAACAGGGGGCAAATGAGCAGTACTTC. Amino acid sequence: CSGREQGANEQYF.